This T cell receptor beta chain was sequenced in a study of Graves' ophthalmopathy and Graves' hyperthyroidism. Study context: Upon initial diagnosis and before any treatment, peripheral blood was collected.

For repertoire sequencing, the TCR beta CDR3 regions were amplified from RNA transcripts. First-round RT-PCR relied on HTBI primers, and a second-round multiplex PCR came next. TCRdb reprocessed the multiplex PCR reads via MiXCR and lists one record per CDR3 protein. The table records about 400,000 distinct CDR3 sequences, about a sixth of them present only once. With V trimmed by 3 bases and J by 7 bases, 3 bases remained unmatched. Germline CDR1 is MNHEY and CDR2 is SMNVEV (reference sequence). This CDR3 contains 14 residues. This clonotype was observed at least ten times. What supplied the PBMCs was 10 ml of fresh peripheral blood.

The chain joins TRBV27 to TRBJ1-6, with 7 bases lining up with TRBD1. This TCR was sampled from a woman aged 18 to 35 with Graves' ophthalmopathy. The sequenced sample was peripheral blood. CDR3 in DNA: TGTGCCAGCAGTTTTGGAGGGGGCAATTCACCCCTCCACTTT. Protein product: CASSFGGGNSPLHF.